This note documents a single T cell receptor beta chain sequence. The sample contains more than one DNA sequence encoding this CDR3. Trimming cost V 0 bases and J 2 bases, with 9 bases left between them. Germline CDR1 SGDLS, CDR2 YYNGEE. The CDR3 totals 15 residues. These data come from a study of blood T cell repertoires in COVID-19. As for the study in general: Sources were T cells, B-cell-depleted T cells, or PBMCs; the material itself was cDNA or gDNA.

Study processing details: The assay estimated nucleated cells by amplifying reference gene primers. Profiled with immunoSEQ multiplex PCR; TCRdb holds only in-frame clones, not every one. V and J calls and clone size are copied from that table; D and trimming were computed from the DNA. The sample records 150,000 to 200,000 clones, about 70% being singletons. This TCR was recovered from a woman aged 50 to 60 with active or convalescent COVID-19. The V gene is TRBV9, the J gene TRBJ1-5; D possibly corresponds to TRBD1 (5 bases). Input material: peripheral blood. CDR3: CASSVGGGRNQPQHF. CDR3 in DNA: TGTGCCAGCAGCGTAGGGGGGGGTCGCAATCAGCCCCAGCATTTT.